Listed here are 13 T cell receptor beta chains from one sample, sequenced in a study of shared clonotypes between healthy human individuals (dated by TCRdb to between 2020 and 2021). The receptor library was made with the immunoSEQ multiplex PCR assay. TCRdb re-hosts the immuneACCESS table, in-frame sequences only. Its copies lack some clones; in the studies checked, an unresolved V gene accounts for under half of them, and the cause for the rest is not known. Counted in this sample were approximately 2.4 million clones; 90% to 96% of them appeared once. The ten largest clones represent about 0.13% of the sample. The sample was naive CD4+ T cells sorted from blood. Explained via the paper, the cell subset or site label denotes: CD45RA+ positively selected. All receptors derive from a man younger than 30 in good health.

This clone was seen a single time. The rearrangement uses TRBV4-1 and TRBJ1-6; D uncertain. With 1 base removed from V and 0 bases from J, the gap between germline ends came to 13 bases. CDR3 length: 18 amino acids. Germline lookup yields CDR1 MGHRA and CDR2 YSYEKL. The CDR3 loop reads CASSQGGLADSYNSPLHF. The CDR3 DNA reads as TGCGCCAGCAGCCAAGGGGGTCTGGCCGACTCCTATAATTCACCCCTCCACTTT.

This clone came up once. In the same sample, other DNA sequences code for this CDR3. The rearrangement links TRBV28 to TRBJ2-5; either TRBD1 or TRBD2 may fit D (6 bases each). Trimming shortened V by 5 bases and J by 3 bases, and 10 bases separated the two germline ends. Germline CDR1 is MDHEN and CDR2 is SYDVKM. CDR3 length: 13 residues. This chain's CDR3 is CASSLGGKETQYF. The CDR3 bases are TGTGCCAGCAGTCTAGGGGGGAAAGAGACCCAGTACTTC.

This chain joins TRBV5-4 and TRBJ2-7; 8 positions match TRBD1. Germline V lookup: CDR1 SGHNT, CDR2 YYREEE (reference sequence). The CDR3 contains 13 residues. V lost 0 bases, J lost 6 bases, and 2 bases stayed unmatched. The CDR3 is CASSLVDRGEQYF. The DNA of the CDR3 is TGTGCCAGCAGCTTGGTCGACAGGGGCGAGCAGTACTTC.

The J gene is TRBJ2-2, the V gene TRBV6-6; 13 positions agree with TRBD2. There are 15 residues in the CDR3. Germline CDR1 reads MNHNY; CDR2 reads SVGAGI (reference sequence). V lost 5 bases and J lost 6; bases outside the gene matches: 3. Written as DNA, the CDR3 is TGTGCCAGCAGTCAACTAGCGGGAGGGCCCGGGGAGCTGTTTTTT. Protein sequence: CASSQLAGGPGELFF.

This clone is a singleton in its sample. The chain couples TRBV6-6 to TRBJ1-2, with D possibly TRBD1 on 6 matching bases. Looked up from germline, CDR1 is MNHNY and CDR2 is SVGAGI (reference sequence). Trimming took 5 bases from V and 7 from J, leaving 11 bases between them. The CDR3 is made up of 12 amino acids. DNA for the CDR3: TGTGCCAGCAGTCCCAGGGGCGGTGGCTACACCTTC. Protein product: CASSPRGGGYTF.

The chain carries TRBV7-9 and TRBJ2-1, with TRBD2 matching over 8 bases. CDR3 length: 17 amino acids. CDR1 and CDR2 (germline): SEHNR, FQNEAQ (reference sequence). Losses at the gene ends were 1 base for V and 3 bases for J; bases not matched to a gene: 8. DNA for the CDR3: TGTGCCAGCAGCTTAGATTCCGCCGGGAGGGTCTACAATGAGCAGTTCTTC. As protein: CASSLDSAGRVYNEQFF.

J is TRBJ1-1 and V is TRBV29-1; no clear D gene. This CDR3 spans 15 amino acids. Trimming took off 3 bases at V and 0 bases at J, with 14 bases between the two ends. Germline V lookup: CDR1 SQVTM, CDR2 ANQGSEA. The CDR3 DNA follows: TGCAGCGTTGAGTCGTACGGGAGTATGAACACTGAAGCTTTCTTT. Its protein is CSVESYGSMNTEAFF.

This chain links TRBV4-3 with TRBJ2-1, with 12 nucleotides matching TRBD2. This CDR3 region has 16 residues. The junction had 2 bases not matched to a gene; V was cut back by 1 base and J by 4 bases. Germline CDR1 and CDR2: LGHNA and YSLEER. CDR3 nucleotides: TGCGCCAGCAGCCAAGGGCTAGCGGGAGGGTACAATGAGCAGTTCTTC. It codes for CASSQGLAGGYNEQFF.

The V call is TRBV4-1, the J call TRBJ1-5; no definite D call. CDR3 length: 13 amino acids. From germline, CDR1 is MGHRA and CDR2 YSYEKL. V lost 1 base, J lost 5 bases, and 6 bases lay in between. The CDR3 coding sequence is TGCGCCAGCAGCCAAGTACTTCATCAGCCCCAGCATTTT. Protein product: CASSQVLHQPQHF.

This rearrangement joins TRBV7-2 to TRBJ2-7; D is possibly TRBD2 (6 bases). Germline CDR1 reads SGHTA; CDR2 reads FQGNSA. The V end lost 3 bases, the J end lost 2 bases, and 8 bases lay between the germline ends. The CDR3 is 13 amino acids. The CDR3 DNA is TGTGCCAGCAGCTTGCGGGAACCCTACGAGCAGTACTTC. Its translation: CASSLREPYEQYF.

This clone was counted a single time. This chain's CDR3 is CASSVLTVQETQYF. The CDR3 DNA is TGCGCCAGCAGCGTCTTGACAGTCCAAGAGACCCAGTACTTC. The rearrangement links TRBV5-1 to TRBJ2-5; possible D gene TRBD1, 5 bases. V was trimmed by 4 bases and J by 1 base, leaving 11 bases between them. This CDR3 is built from 14 residues. CDR1 is SGHRS, CDR2 YFSETQ, per germline. The full variable domain, completed using reference TRBV5-1 and TRBJ2-5, is KAGVTQTPRYLIKTRGQQVTLSCSPISGHRSVSWYQQTPGQGLQFLFEYFSETQRNKGNFPGRFSGRQFSNSRSEMNVSTLELGDSALYLCASSVLTVQETQYFGPGTRLLVL.

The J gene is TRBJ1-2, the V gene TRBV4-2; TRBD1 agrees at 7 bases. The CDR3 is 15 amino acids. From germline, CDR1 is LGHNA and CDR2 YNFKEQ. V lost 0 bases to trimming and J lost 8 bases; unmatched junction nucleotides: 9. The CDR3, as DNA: TGTGCCAGCAGCCAAGATCAGGCAGGGGGGTCCGGCTACACCTTC. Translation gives CASSQDQAGGSGYTF.

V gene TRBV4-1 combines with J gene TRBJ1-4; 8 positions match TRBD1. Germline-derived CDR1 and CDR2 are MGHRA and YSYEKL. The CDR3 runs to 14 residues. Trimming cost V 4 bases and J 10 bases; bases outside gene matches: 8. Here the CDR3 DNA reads TGCGCCAGCAGCCGGGGACAGGATTTGGTAAAACTGTTTTTT. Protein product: CASSRGQDLVKLFF.